This TCR beta chain was documented in a study of liver allograft versus peripheral blood T cells (dated by TCRdb to about 2020). At the level of the whole study: The study compared T cell receptor repertoires found within transplanted livers against repertoires in the peripheral blood of liver transplant recipients.

From the cysteine up to the phenylalanine, the CDR3 has a length of 18 residues. Solely the CDR3 DNA is kept, with 54 bases framed from the first base. Trimming costs V 4 bases and J 0 bases, and their ends lie 19 bases apart. As encoded in the germline V gene (reference sequence), CDR1 is LNHNV while CDR2 is YYDKDF. This clonotype was picked up a small number of times. Its antigen is not yet known. No per-base quality is available; no much larger clone lies one base away. The listed sequencing device is Illumina MiSeq. In-frame beta chains were kept once TCRdb had trimmed the public reads at Q25 with fastp and called clones with MiXCR. Each entry merges the rows of one CDR3 protein and shows their most common DNA and genes. Within this sample are about 2,600 distinct CDR3 sequences, with about 18% of them counted one time only. Together, the top ten hold approximately 39% of the sample. What the authors observed across the whole study: According to the report, the T cell receptor repertoires detected in peripheral blood were different from the repertoires found inside liver allografts.

The sequence was collected from a human patient who had a liver transplant. Post transplant, some T cells may arise from the graft donor. This chain is built from TRBV15 and TRBJ2-4, with a tentative D gene TRBD1 over 6 matching bases. Here is the DNA: TGTGCCACCAGCAAAAATACCGGGACAACCTTAGCCAAAAACATTCAGTACTTC. Its coded protein is CATSKNTGTTLAKNIQYF.